This is a list of T cell receptor beta chains from one sample in a study of beta chain features in type 1 diabetes. Only in-frame clones appear in the TCRdb table, and some are missing; sequencing was by immunoSEQ multiplex PCR. In the table there are some 150,000 clones, about 13% of which are singletons. What was sequenced was central memory CD4+ T cells from blood. The receptors here all came from a man aged 18-30 years with type 1 diabetes. Both conserved end residues are part of each CDR3. A D gene is named only where the DNA matches it firmly. The listing skips clone size in some rows; elsewhere it reads once, few, many or a size class.

d_gene	v_gene	j_gene	abundance	CDR3aa	CDR3nt
NA	TRBV6-6	TRBJ1-2	NA	CASTEGGNYGYTF	TGTGCCAGCACCGAGGGGGGTAACTATGGCTACACCTTC
TRBD1	TRBV4-2	TRBJ1-1	few	CASSQLQGVAEAFF	TGTGCCAGCAGCCAATTGCAGGGGGTCGCTGAAGCTTTCTTT
NA	TRBV5-1	TRBJ2-3	NA	CASSLDRDTQYF	TGCGCCAGCAGCTTGGACCGGGATACGCAGTATTTT
TRBD2	TRBV11-3	TRBJ2-1	NA	CASSFSGGYGSEQFF	TGTGCCAGCAGCTTTAGCGGGGGTTACGGGAGTGAGCAGTTCTTC
NA	TRBV19	TRBJ1-5	few	CASSGFGGQPQHF	TGTGCCAGTTCGGGTTTCGGGGGCCAGCCCCAGCATTTT
NA	TRBV5-6	TRBJ2-5	NA	CASSLGLSETQYF	TGTGCCAGCAGCTTGGGACTAAGCGAGACCCAGTACTTC
TRBD1	TRBV5-1	TRBJ2-7	few	CASSLGDRVLNEQYF	TGCGCCAGCAGCTTGGGAGACAGGGTTCTGAACGAGCAGTACTTC
NA	TRBV4-1	TRBJ1-5	NA	CASRHTVTRGEDQPQHF	TGCGCCAGCAGACACACCGTTACTAGGGGCGAGGATCAGCCCCAGCATTTT
NA	TRBV7-2	TRBJ1-2	NA	CASSSSLGQSYGYTF	TGTGCCAGCAGCTCAAGCCTCGGACAGAGCTATGGCTACACCTTC
TRBD1	TRBV6-5	TRBJ1-2	NA	CASSYRDRESGYTF	TGTGCCAGCAGTTACCGGGACAGGGAATCTGGCTACACCTTC
NA	TRBV6-1	TRBJ2-5	NA	CASSEPLGTQYF	TGTGCCAGCAGTGAACCTTTGGGGACCCAGTACTTC
NA	TRBV6-1	TRBJ1-1	few	CASSSLADGTEAFF	TGTGCCAGCAGTTCCCTGGCGGATGGCACTGAAGCTTTCTTT
NA	TRBV21-1	TRBJ2-1	few	CASSKTYHEQFF	TGTGCCAGCAGCAAGACGTACCATGAGCAGTTCTTC
NA	TRBV5-6	TRBJ1-5	NA	CASRAGINQPQHF	TGTGCCAGCAGAGCGGGGATTAATCAGCCCCAGCATTTT
NA	TRBV2	TRBJ1-1	NA	CASSLWAQGTEAFF	TGTGCCAGCAGTCTTTGGGCCCAGGGGACTGAAGCTTTCTTT
TRBD2	TRBV7-2	TRBJ2-3	NA	CASSLGAAGEVDTQYF	TGTGCCAGCAGCTTAGGAGCAGCGGGGGAGGTGGATACGCAGTATTTT
TRBD1	TRBV5-4	TRBJ1-2	few	CASRVQGAGYGYTF	TGTGCCAGCCGGGTACAGGGGGCAGGGTATGGCTACACCTTC
NA	TRBV7-9	TRBJ2-5	many	CASSLAGHGQETQYF	TGTGCCAGCAGCTTAGCGGGACACGGCCAAGAGACCCAGTACTTC
NA	TRBV6-1	TRBJ2-5	few	CASSAQGRETQYF	TGTGCCAGCAGTGCACAGGGAAGAGAGACCCAGTACTTC
TRBD1	TRBV6-6	TRBJ2-1	NA	CASLATGQGSNEQFF	TGTGCCAGCTTGGCCACGGGACAGGGGTCTAATGAGCAGTTCTTC
NA	TRBV6-5	TRBJ2-7	NA	CASLFGTATSYEQYF	TGTGCCAGCTTATTTGGGACCGCCACCTCCTACGAGCAGTACTTC
TRBD1	TRBV28	TRBJ2-5	NA	CASSSTGTRETQYF	TGTGCCAGCAGTTCGACAGGGACCCGAGAGACCCAGTACTTC
NA	TRBV20-1	TRBJ1-4	few	CSARDREKLFF	TGCAGTGCTAGAGACCGGGAAAAACTGTTTTTT
TRBD1	TRBV12-5	TRBJ2-5	NA	CASGSYTGGRETQYF	TGTGCTAGTGGTTCTTACACAGGGGGCAGAGAGACCCAGTACTTC